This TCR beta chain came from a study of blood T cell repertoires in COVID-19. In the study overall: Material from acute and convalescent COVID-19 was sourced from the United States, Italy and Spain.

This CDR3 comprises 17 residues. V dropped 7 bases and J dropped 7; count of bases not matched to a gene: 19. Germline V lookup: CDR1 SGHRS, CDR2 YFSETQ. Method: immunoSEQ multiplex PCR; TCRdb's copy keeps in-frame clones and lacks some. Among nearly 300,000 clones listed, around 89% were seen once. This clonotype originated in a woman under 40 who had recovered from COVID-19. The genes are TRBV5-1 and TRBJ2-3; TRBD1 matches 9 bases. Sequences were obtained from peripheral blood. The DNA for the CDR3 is TGCGCCAGCTCACAACTTCCCCCGGGACAGGGTATGAATACGCAGTATTTT. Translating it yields CASSQLPPGQGMNTQYF.